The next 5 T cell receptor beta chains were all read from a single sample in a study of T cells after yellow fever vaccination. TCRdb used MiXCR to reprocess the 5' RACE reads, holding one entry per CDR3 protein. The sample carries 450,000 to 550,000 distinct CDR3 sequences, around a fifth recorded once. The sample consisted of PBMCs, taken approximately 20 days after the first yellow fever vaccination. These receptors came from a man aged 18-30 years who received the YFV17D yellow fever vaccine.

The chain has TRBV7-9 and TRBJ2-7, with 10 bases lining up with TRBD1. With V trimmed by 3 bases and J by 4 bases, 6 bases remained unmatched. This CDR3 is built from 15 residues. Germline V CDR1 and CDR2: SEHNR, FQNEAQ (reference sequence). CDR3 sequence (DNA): TGTGCCAGCAGCTTTGAGGGACAGGGGATATACGAGCAGTACTTC. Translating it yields CASSFEGQGIYEQYF.

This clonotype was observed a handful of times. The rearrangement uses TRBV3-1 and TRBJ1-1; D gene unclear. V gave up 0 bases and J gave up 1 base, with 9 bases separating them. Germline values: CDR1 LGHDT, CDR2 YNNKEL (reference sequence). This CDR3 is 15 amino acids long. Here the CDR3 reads CASSQDRAGNTEAFF. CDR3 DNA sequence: TGTGCCAGCAGCCAAGATCGGGCAGGGAACACTGAAGCTTTCTTT. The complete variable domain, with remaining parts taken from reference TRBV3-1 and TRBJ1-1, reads DTAVSQTPKYLVTQMGNDKSIKCEQNLGHDTMYWYKQDSKKFLKIMFSYNNKELIINETVPNRFSPKSPDKAHLNLHINSLELGDSAVYFCASSQDRAGNTEAFFGQGTRLTVV.

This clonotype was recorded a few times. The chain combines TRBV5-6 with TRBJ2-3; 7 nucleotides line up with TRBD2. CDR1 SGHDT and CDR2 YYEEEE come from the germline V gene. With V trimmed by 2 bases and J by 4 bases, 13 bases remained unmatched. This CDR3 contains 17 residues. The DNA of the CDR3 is TGTGCCAGCAGCTTCCGGGGGGTATCCCCCAAGGCAGATACGCAGTATTTT. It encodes CASSFRGVSPKADTQYF.

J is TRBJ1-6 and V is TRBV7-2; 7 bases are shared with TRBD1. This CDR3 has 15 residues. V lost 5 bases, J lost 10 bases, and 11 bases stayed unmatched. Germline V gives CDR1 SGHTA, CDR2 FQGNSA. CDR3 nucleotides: TGTGCCAGCAGCCTTCTTAATACAGGGGACTCACCCCTCCACTTT. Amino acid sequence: CASSLLNTGDSPLHF.

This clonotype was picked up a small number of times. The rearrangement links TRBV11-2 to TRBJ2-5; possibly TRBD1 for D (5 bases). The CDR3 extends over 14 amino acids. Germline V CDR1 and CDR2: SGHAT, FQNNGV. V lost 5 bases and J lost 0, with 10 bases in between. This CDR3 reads CASSPTVYQETQYF. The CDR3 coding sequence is TGTGCCAGCAGCCCGACAGTTTACCAAGAGACCCAGTACTTC.